These 6 T cell receptor beta chains were all obtained from the same sample, sequenced in a study of vaccination effects on CD4 cells after COVID-19. Expansion of antigen-specific CD4+ T cells with viral peptide pools was carried out by the ViraFEST assay before sequencing. Once cultured for roughly nine days, the cells underwent separation to obtain CD4+ T cells. Absence of prior SARS-CoV-2 infection characterized the vaccine recipients, who showed negative nucleocapsid antibodies. Antigen specificity for these receptors is unknown. Produced via immunoSEQ multiplex PCR; TCRdb's table is partial and in-frame only. The sample contains around 71,000 clones, roughly 70% of which appear only once. Sequences were derived from CD4+ T cells from PBMCs cultured with HCoV-OC43 spike peptides, sampled before COVID-19 vaccination. Described subset: HCoV-OC43 spike overlapping peptide pool stimulation. Receptors were obtained from a human donor who received a COVID-19 vaccine.

This chain uses TRBV24-1 with TRBJ2-5; 11 bases line up with TRBD1. J lost 5 bases, V lost 3 bases, and 10 bases had no gene match. Germline values: CDR1 KGHDR, CDR2 SFDVKD. This CDR3 has 17 residues. The CDR3, as DNA: TGTGCCACCAGTGATCCTCCTCGGGACAGGGGGAGGGAGACCCAGTACTTC. Amino acids: CATSDPPRDRGRETQYF.

The gene calls are TRBV9 and TRBJ1-1; D is uncertain. With 0 bases removed from V and 7 bases from J, the gap between germline ends came to 13 bases. The CDR3 loop spans 14 amino acids. The germline V gene encodes CDR1 SGDLS and CDR2 YYNGEE. DNA for the CDR3: TGTGCCAGCAGCGTAGGACATATCCGTGGTGAAGCTTTCTTT. Residues: CASSVGHIRGEAFF. Variable domain in full (rest from reference TRBV9 and TRBJ1-1): DSGVTQTPKHLITATGQRVTLRCSPRSGDLSVYWYQQSLDQGLQFLIQYYNGEERAKGNILERFSAQQFPDLHSELNLSSLELGDSALYFCASSVGHIRGEAFFGQGTRLTVV.

The genes are TRBV6-5 and TRBJ2-3; D tentatively fits TRBD1 or TRBD2 (5 bases each). Germline V gives CDR1 MNHEY, CDR2 SVGAGI. With 7 bases removed from V and 2 bases from J, the gap between germline ends came to 13 bases. The length of the CDR3 is 14 residues. The CDR3 sequence is CASTRDPSTDTQYF. The CDR3 nucleotides read TGTGCCAGCACGAGGGACCCGTCCACAGATACGCAGTATTTT.

This rearrangement joins TRBV5-4 to TRBJ2-5; 8 bases align to TRBD1. Per the germline V gene, CDR1 is SGHNT and CDR2 is YYREEE (reference sequence). This CDR3 contains 16 residues. The V and J ends lost 4 bases and 0 bases, in that order; junction bases with no gene match: 8. CDR3 amino acids: CASSLLQGGYQETQYF. In nucleotides, the CDR3 is TGTGCCAGCAGCCTTTTACAGGGGGGCTACCAAGAGACCCAGTACTTC.

This chain uses TRBV19 with TRBJ2-5; TRBD1 matches 7 bases. This CDR3 is built from 15 residues. Germline lookup yields CDR1 LNHDA and CDR2 SQIVND (reference sequence). V was pared by 5 bases and J by 5 bases, with 11 bases of the junction left unmatched. The CDR3 spells CASSLRDRQWETQYF. Here the CDR3 DNA reads TGTGCCAGTAGTCTCCGGGACAGACAATGGGAGACCCAGTACTTC.

The chain couples TRBV5-5 to TRBJ2-7, with 7 bases aligning to TRBD1. Trimming cost V 4 bases and J 3 bases; bases outside gene matches: 4. Germline V gene data show CDR1 as SGHKS and CDR2 as YYEKEE (reference sequence). CDR3 size: 13 residues. CDR3 bases: TGTGCCAGCAGCCGACAGGGTTTCTACGAGCAGTACGTC. Residues: CASSRQGFYEQYV.